This T cell receptor (beta chain) was documented in a study of blood T cell repertoires in COVID-19. The CDR3 has 13 residues. With 5 bases removed from V and 15 bases from J, the gap between germline ends came to 20 bases. Per the study methods: Estimates of nucleated cell counts were drawn from the amplification of reference gene primers. Using immunoSEQ multiplex PCR, the repertoire was profiled, and TCRdb retains in-frame clones only, with some absent. Clone size and V and J calls were adopted from that table, with D and trimming inferred from the DNA. The table has 60,000 or so clones, approximately 91% seen once.

The TCR comes from a human donor in a cohort sampled during active COVID-19. What was sequenced was peripheral blood. V and J are TRBV12-3 or TRBV12-4 and TRBJ2-1; possible D gene TRBD2, 6 bases. CDR3 coding DNA: TGTGCCAGCAGTAACTCCGGGACTCAGACCGGGTTCTTC. This codes for CASSNSGTQTGFF.